This TCR beta chain is from a study of response to subunit inactivated influenza vaccine. V dropped 6 bases and J dropped 4 bases, with 16 bases sitting between them. The CDR3 is made up of 14 amino acids. Germline V gene sequence: CDR1 DFQATT, CDR2 SNEGSKA (reference sequence). TCRdb ran MiXCR on the RT-PCR reads and lists one entry per CDR3 protein. The profile shows approximately 500,000 distinct CDR3 sequences, roughly 23% of them singletons. These records were also assigned to another study, of T cells expressing NK-cell markers. In that study: It was by 5'RACE template switching with UMIs that TCR beta cDNA was made. One of the eight sequenced donors was seronegative, whereas the other seven were HCMV-seropositive.

The sequence came from a man aged 50-59 years who received an inactivated influenza vaccine. This chain joins TRBV20-1 and TRBJ2-1; D possibly uses TRBD1 or TRBD2 (5 bases each). Material: CD4+ T cells sorted from PBMCs, obtained about 13 days after vaccination. CDR3 in DNA: TGCAGTGCAAGACCCGGGACCCAATACAATGAGCAGTTCTTC. It yields the protein CSARPGTQYNEQFF.